Listed below are T cell receptor beta chains from one sample, sequenced in a study of blood T cell repertoires in COVID-19. The method was immunoSEQ multiplex PCR; TCRdb's version includes in-frame clones alone and lacks a portion of them. The repertoire holds about 120,000 clones, approximately 71% seen once, with over 6.5% in the top ten. The source material was peripheral blood. Receptor source: a human donor in a cohort sampled during active COVID-19. The CDR3 runs from the conserved cysteine through the conserved F or W. The D gene is left open where the match is weak. Part of the rows lack a size; the others show once, few, many or a class for expanded clones.

J: TRBJ1-1
size: NA
V: TRBV7-3
D: NA
DNA: TGTGCCAGCAGCTTAGGCGGGGGGCTTGACACTGAAGCTTTCTTT
CDR3: CASSLGGGLDTEAFF

J: TRBJ1-2
size: NA
V: TRBV18
D: NA
DNA: TGTGCCAGCTCACCAACAGGGCCTAGGGGCTACACCTTC
CDR3: CASSPTGPRGYTF

J: TRBJ2-7
size: NA
V: TRBV20-1
D: TRBD2
DNA: TGCAGTGCTAGTCGGGGACTAGCGGGGGGGTCCCTCTCCTACGAGCAGTACTTC
CDR3: CSASRGLAGGSLSYEQYF

J: TRBJ1-2
size: NA
V: TRBV5-1
D: TRBD1
DNA: TGCGCCAGCAGCCGGGACAGTTATGGCTACACCTTC
CDR3: CASSRDSYGYTF

J: TRBJ1-1
size: NA
V: TRBV19
D: NA
DNA: TGTGCCAGTAGTCCTCTGTCCCCAGACATGAACACTGAAGCTTTCTTT
CDR3: CASSPLSPDMNTEAFF

J: TRBJ1-2
size: NA
V: TRBV5-6
D: NA
DNA: TGTGCCAGCAGCTTTCCGGCGGTCCAGTCTAACTATGGCTACACCTTC
CDR3: CASSFPAVQSNYGYTF

J: TRBJ2-7
size: NA
V: TRBV5-1
D: NA
DNA: TGCGCCAGCAGCTTGGGGTCTAGCGAATACGAGCAGTACTTC
CDR3: CASSLGSSEYEQYF

J: TRBJ1-2
size: few
V: TRBV5-1
D: NA
DNA: TGCGCCAGCAGCTTGGACAGGAGGGCCTATGGCTACACCTTC
CDR3: CASSLDRRAYGYTF

J: TRBJ2-7
size: few
V: TRBV4-1
D: TRBD2
DNA: TGCGCCAGCAGCCTCACGGTCCTAGCGGGGGGGCCAGACAGGGAGCAGTACTTC
CDR3: CASSLTVLAGGPDREQYF

J: TRBJ1-5
size: NA
V: TRBV6-5
D: TRBD1
DNA: TGTGCCAGTGGGACAGGACTCAATCAGCCCCAGCATTTT
CDR3: CASGTGLNQPQHF

J: TRBJ1-1
size: NA
V: TRBV30
D: TRBD1
DNA: TGTGCCTGGGGACAGGGCGGGAACACTGAAGCTTTCTTT
CDR3: CAWGQGGNTEAFF

J: TRBJ1-1
size: NA
V: TRBV3-1/TRBV3-2
D: NA
DNA: TGTGCCAGCAGCCAAGATGCGGGGGCCTTGAACACTGAAGCTTTCTTT
CDR3: CASSQDAGALNTEAFF

J: TRBJ1-2
size: NA
V: TRBV30
D: NA
DNA: TGTGCCTGGAGTGCAACCGGGGTTTATGGCTACACCTTC
CDR3: CAWSATGVYGYTF

J: TRBJ1-4
size: NA
V: TRBV5-1
D: TRBD1
DNA: TGCGCCAGCAGCCCCGACAGGGACGCAACTAATGAAAAACTGTTTTTT
CDR3: CASSPDRDATNEKLFF

J: TRBJ2-7
size: NA
V: TRBV3-1/TRBV3-2
D: NA
DNA: TGTGCCAGCAGCCACCCGGACAGCTCCTACGAGCAGTACTTC
CDR3: CASSHPDSSYEQYF

J: TRBJ2-6
size: NA
V: TRBV29-1
D: NA
DNA: TGCAGCGCCGAAACAGGACACATCTCTGGGGCCAACGTCCTGACTTTC
CDR3: CSAETGHISGANVLTF

J: TRBJ1-2
size: NA
V: TRBV5-4
D: TRBD1
DNA: TGTGCCAGCAGCCCCGGACAGGGAAGATATGGCTACACCTTC
CDR3: CASSPGQGRYGYTF

J: TRBJ2-7
size: NA
V: TRBV11-2
D: TRBD1
DNA: TGTGCCAGCAGCCCCCGCCCCGGGCAGGGGGTATACGAGCAGTACTTC
CDR3: CASSPRPGQGVYEQYF

J: TRBJ2-1
size: NA
V: TRBV6-2/TRBV6-3
D: NA
DNA: TGTGCCAGCAGTTTACATTCTAGCAATGAGCAGTTCTTC
CDR3: CASSLHSSNEQFF

J: TRBJ2-7
size: NA
V: TRBV6-2/TRBV6-3
D: NA
DNA: TGTGCCAGCAGTTATCCCCCGTCCGGGAACTACGAGCAGTACTTC
CDR3: CASSYPPSGNYEQYF

J: TRBJ1-1
size: NA
V: TRBV9
D: TRBD1
DNA: TGTGCCAGCAGCGTTACGACAGGGCCGAACACTGAAGCTTTCTTT
CDR3: CASSVTTGPNTEAFF

J: TRBJ1-5
size: NA
V: TRBV6-1
D: NA
DNA: TGTGCCAGCAGTGAGGGGGGGGGAGATGGGTATCAGCCCCAGCATTTT
CDR3: CASSEGGGDGYQPQHF

J: TRBJ2-3
size: NA
V: TRBV21-1
D: NA
DNA: TGTGCCAGCTCCCAGCGGGAGGGTGGAGATACGCAGTATTTT
CDR3: CASSQREGGDTQYF

J: TRBJ2-2
size: NA
V: TRBV2
D: TRBD2
DNA: TGTGCCAGCAGTGAGGGACTAGCTGCCACCGGGGAGCTGTTTTTT
CDR3: CASSEGLAATGELFF

J: TRBJ1-1
size: NA
V: TRBV30
D: TRBD1
DNA: TGTGCCTGGACCATGGGACAGGGAGGCACTGAAGCTTTCTTT
CDR3: CAWTMGQGGTEAFF

J: TRBJ1-1
size: NA
V: TRBV4-2
D: NA
DNA: TGTGCCAGCAGCCAAGATAGGTCCAGAGGGACTGAAGCTTTCTTT
CDR3: CASSQDRSRGTEAFF

J: TRBJ1-1
size: NA
V: TRBV11-2
D: NA
DNA: TGTGCCAGCAGCTTAGGGGGGGTGGGTTTAAGCGTCACTGAAGCTTTCTTT
CDR3: CASSLGGVGLSVTEAFF

J: TRBJ1-1
size: NA
V: TRBV12-3/TRBV12-4
D: NA
DNA: TGTGCCAGCAGGTTGTCAGAGAACACTGAAGCTTTCTTT
CDR3: CASRLSENTEAFF

J: TRBJ1-2
size: NA
V: TRBV7-9
D: NA
DNA: TGTGCCAGCAGCTTAGGTGGCGGAAACTATGGCTACACCTTC
CDR3: CASSLGGGNYGYTF

J: TRBJ1-2
size: NA
V: TRBV27
D: TRBD1
DNA: TGTGCCAGCAGCCATCAGGGACAGGGTGGAGGGTCTAACTATGGCTACACCTTC
CDR3: CASSHQGQGGGSNYGYTF

J: TRBJ2-5
size: NA
V: TRBV5-1
D: NA
DNA: TGCGCCAGCAGCGTCAACAGGGGGGGAACAGAGACCCAGTACTTC
CDR3: CASSVNRGGTETQYF

J: TRBJ1-3
size: NA
V: TRBV21-1
D: NA
DNA: TGTGCCAGCAGCAACAACCGGGACTCACGAAACACCATATATTTT
CDR3: CASSNNRDSRNTIYF

J: TRBJ2-3
size: NA
V: TRBV7-9
D: NA
DNA: TGTGCCAGCAGCCCCCGTACAGGGACCACACCCACAGATACGCAGTATTTT
CDR3: CASSPRTGTTPTDTQYF

J: TRBJ1-1
size: NA
V: TRBV21-1
D: NA
DNA: TGTGCCAGCAGCAGTACAGGGGGCATGAACACTGAAGCTTTCTTT
CDR3: CASSSTGGMNTEAFF

J: TRBJ2-7
size: NA
V: TRBV3-1/TRBV3-2
D: NA
DNA: TGTGCCAGCAGGGGCGATAGCTCCTACGAGCAGTACTTC
CDR3: CASRGDSSYEQYF

J: TRBJ2-7
size: NA
V: TRBV19
D: NA
DNA: TGTGCCAGTAGTCTGGCCGATTCCTACGAGCAGTACTTC
CDR3: CASSLADSYEQYF

J: TRBJ2-7
size: NA
V: TRBV7-8
D: NA
DNA: TGTGCCAGCAGCCCGCGGAGGGACTCCTACGAGCAGTACTTC
CDR3: CASSPRRDSYEQYF

J: TRBJ1-2
size: NA
V: TRBV25-1
D: NA
DNA: TGTGCCAGCAGACGGTGGGAGCACTACACCTTC
CDR3: CASRRWEHYTF

J: TRBJ2-7
size: once
V: TRBV5-1
D: TRBD1
DNA: TGCGCCAGCAGCAACGGACAGGGGGCGACGTCCTACGAGCAGTACTTC
CDR3: CASSNGQGATSYEQYF

J: TRBJ2-7
size: few
V: TRBV10-1
D: TRBD2
DNA: TGCGCCAGCAGTCCTCGGGCGGGGGCCTACGAGCAGTACTTC
CDR3: CASSPRAGAYEQYF

J: TRBJ2-7
size: NA
V: TRBV3-1/TRBV3-2
D: TRBD2
DNA: TGTGCCAGCAGCCACCTCGGGAGGGGCACTGGCTCTTACGAGCAGTACTTC
CDR3: CASSHLGRGTGSYEQYF